The T cell receptor (beta chain) under discussion was sequenced for a study of T cells expressing NK-cell markers. Turning to the study itself: Each TCR beta repertoire originated in sorted T cells that were CD3+CD56+NKG2C+, CD3+CD56+NKG2C- or CD3+CD56-NKG2C+.

TCRdb re-called the 5' RACE reads, yielding one record per CDR3 amino acid sequence without DNA. Its clone listing holds about 380,000 distinct CDR3 sequences. Germline-derived CDR1 and CDR2 are DFQATT and SNEGSKA (reference sequence). The CDR3 extends over 14 amino acids. V and J are TRBV20-1 and TRBJ2-3; without DNA, the TCRdb call of TRBD1 cannot be checked. Sequencing was done on a sample of blood T cells: a sorted CD56 or NKG2C T cell subset, CD4+ or CD8+ T cells, or bulk PBMC T cells (not recorded which). The receptor's source is a man aged 18-75 years in good health. This chain's CDR3 is CSIKPGNRRDTQYF.